This T cell receptor beta chain was captured by sequencing in a study of shared clonotypes between healthy human individuals. Clones were sequenced by immunoSEQ multiplex PCR, and TCRdb holds only the in-frame ones, with some missing. The table shows roughly 2,000,000 clones, with just under 95% occurring only once. The CDR3 has 14 amino acids. The ends lost 2 bases at V and 4 bases at J; junction bases unmatched: 4. Germline-derived CDR1 and CDR2 are MNHNS and SASEGT. CD45RO-negative CD8 cells positively selected for CCR7 made up the naive population, which excluded terminally differentiated effector memory CD45RA+ cells.

This chain links TRBV6-1 with TRBJ1-2; 7 nucleotides align to TRBD1. Input material: naive CD8+ T cells from PBMCs. This clonotype was sampled from a man younger than 35 in good health. Some clones in this sample may be carry-over from other donors' samples. The CDR3 loop is CASSEIAGGYGYTF. CDR3 bases: TGTGCCAGCAGTGAAATTGCAGGGGGCTATGGCTACACCTTC.